This T cell receptor beta chain is drawn from a study of identical twins. Study results and caveats: It was out-of-frame TCR alpha sharing in monozygotic twins that models underestimated.

Note on this clonotype: The antigen is undetermined.

The CDR3 runs to 15 residues. Germline V gene lookup returns CDR1 SNHLY and CDR2 FYNNEI. The ends lost 6 bases at V and 8 bases at J; junction bases unmatched: 8. Template switching added a universal primer binding site, and final cDNA carried unique molecular identifiers. TCRdb passed the 5' RACE reads through MiXCR, listing each CDR3 protein once. The table records 500,000 to 550,000 distinct CDR3 sequences, around 20% of them present only once. This sample also appeared in a second study, on yellow fever vaccine responses in identical twins.

The sequence came from a young woman in good health. The V call is TRBV2, the J call TRBJ2-1, with 12 positions matching TRBD2. The sequenced sample was CD4+ T cells sorted from blood. The CDR3 protein is CASRPRTSGADEQFF. As DNA, the CDR3 is TGTGCCAGCAGACCGAGGACTAGCGGGGCAGATGAGCAGTTCTTC. The full variable domain, rest sourced from reference TRBV2 and TRBJ2-1, is EPEVTQTPSHQVTQMGQEVILRCVPISNHLYFYWYRQILGQKVEFLVSFYNNEISEKSEIFDDQFSVERPDGSNFTLKIRSTKLEDSAMYFCASRPRTSGADEQFFGPGTRLTVL.